These 9 T cell receptor beta chains share one sample of origin, sequenced in a study of CD8 T cells in Susac syndrome. 0.5 to 1 ug RNA was reverse transcribed with random hexamers. TCRdb analysed the immunoSEQ multiplex PCR reads with MiXCR anew, one entry per CDR3 protein. The sample holds 130,000 to 150,000 distinct CDR3 sequences; around 95% are singletons and the top ten take approximately 0.08%. The material sequenced was CD4+ T cells from PBMCs. The origin of the receptors is a human donor with Susac syndrome.

The V gene is TRBV4-1, the J gene TRBJ2-1, with a possible D match to TRBD1 (5 bases). CDR1 MGHRA and CDR2 YSYEKL come from the germline V gene. The CDR3 is 14 amino acids. V lost 7 bases and J 5 bases, leaving 15 bases between the germline ends. This CDR3 is CASTTGWMDNEQFF. CDR3 sequence (DNA): TGCGCCAGCACCACAGGCTGGATGGACAATGAGCAGTTCTTC.

The V gene is TRBV4-1, the J gene TRBJ2-3; D perhaps matches TRBD1 (5 bases). V lost 2 bases and J lost 4, with 13 bases in between. The CDR3 covers 15 residues. Germline loops: CDR1 MGHRA, CDR2 YSYEKL. The CDR3 spells CASSQRAIGADTQYF. CDR3 coding DNA: TGCGCCAGCAGCCAACGAGCGATAGGGGCAGATACGCAGTATTTT.

The rearrangement uses TRBV28 and TRBJ2-1, with D possibly TRBD2 on 5 matching bases. Trimming shortened V by 4 bases and J by 3 bases, and 16 bases separated the two germline ends. Germline V CDR1 and CDR2: MDHEN, SYDVKM. CDR3 length equals 16 residues. The CDR3 loop is CASSSSGFGDYNEQFF. DNA of the CDR3: TGTGCCAGCAGTTCTTCCGGGTTCGGGGACTACAATGAGCAGTTCTTC.

The V call is TRBV5-1, the J call TRBJ1-4, with TRBD1 identical over 7 bases. The CDR3 runs to 16 residues. V shed 0 bases, J shed 7 bases, and the junction held 9 bases outside the gene matches. In germline, CDR1 is SGHRS, CDR2 YFSETQ. The CDR3 here is CASSLAPTGSGEKLFF. CDR3 DNA sequence: TGCGCCAGCAGCTTGGCCCCGACAGGGTCGGGTGAAAAACTGTTTTTT. Using reference TRBV5-1 and TRBJ1-4 for the parts outside the CDR3, the full variable domain is KAGVTQTPRYLIKTRGQQVTLSCSPISGHRSVSWYQQTPGQGLQFLFEYFSETQRNKGNFPGRFSGRQFSNSRSEMNVSTLELGDSALYLCASSLAPTGSGEKLFFGSGTQLSVL.

This clonotype was seen a few times. This chain uses TRBV18 with TRBJ2-5, with D possibly matching TRBD1 (6 bases). V was pared by 5 bases and J by 2 bases, with 12 bases between. CDR1 and CDR2 from the germline V gene are KGHSH and LQKENI. This CDR3 region has 14 residues. CDR3 DNA: TGTGCCAGCTCATCGTCAGGGGTGCAAGAGACCCAGTACTTC. This sequence encodes CASSSSGVQETQYF.

This chain links TRBV5-1 with TRBJ2-7; D possibly matches TRBD1 or TRBD2 (5 bases each). From germline, CDR1 is SGHRS and CDR2 YFSETQ. The length of the CDR3 is 16 residues. V lost 4 bases and J lost 4, with 21 bases in between. This CDR3 is CASSPAGTQRSYEQYF. In nucleotides, the CDR3 is TGCGCCAGCAGCCCTGCCGGGACCCAGAGAAGTTACGAGCAGTACTTC.

A single count supports this clonotype. Relative to the germline gene, one junction end is altered; a read error may explain this. The J gene is TRBJ1-6, the V gene TRBV2; D is ambiguous. The CDR3 length is 13 residues. Germline CDR1 SNHLY, CDR2 FYNNEI. The DNA for the CDR3 is TGTGCCAGCAGGGAAGAAGGAATTTCACCCCTCCACTTT. Amino acids: CASREEGISPLHF.

The V gene is TRBV7-2, the J gene TRBJ2-1; D is unresolved. CDR1 is SGHTA, CDR2 FQGNSA, per germline. The CDR3 consists of 12 residues. Trimming shortened V by 3 bases and J by 12 bases, and 12 bases separated the two germline ends. As DNA, the CDR3 is TGTGCCAGCAGCTTCATGTTGGTCGGGCAGTTCTTC. Amino acids: CASSFMLVGQFF.

In its sample, this clonotype was seen once. The chain employs TRBV4-1 and TRBJ2-7; 8 bases map to TRBD2. The CDR3 contains 16 residues. The J segment lost 2 bases and the V segment lost 0 bases, leaving 6 bases of the junction unmatched. Germline CDR1 reads MGHRA; CDR2 reads YSYEKL. The DNA of the CDR3 is TGCGCCAGCAGCCAAGATGAGCGGGGGCCACCCTACGAGCAGTACTTC. As protein: CASSQDERGPPYEQYF.